This T cell receptor beta chain was sequenced in a study of blood T cell repertoires in COVID-19 (dated by TCRdb to about 2020). For the wider study: Recovered participants in ImmuneRACE Cohort 3 were defined as having two consecutive negative NP/OP PCR tests, clearance from a healthcare professional, or resolution of symptoms. The collaborator samples originated in the United States, Italy and Spain and spanned the acute and convalescent phases of COVID-19. The material from the prospective study consisted of cDNA or gDNA derived from T cells, B-cell-depleted T cells, or PBMCs. The dataset comprised deeply sampled blood TCRbeta repertoires from subjects exposed to, actively infected with, or recovered from COVID-19. The repertoires were released in a freely available public database intended as a resource for research on the immune response to SARS-CoV-2. Samples came from the ongoing ImmuneRACE study (first 160 participants) plus 1,254 subjects from 6 global collaborators. Sample metadata almost always included a de-identified subject ID, COVID-19 status, age in years and sex. HLA class I and class II types, where available, came from metadata supplied by the sample provider rather than from assay-based typing.

A remark on this clone: Its antigen has not been determined. One base away there is no much larger clone; base qualities are not given.

TCRbeta CDR3 regions were amplified from genomic DNA using the immunoSEQ Assay, a bias-controlled multiplex PCR. The original methods were these. Nucleated cell counts per sample were estimated from amplification of reference gene primers within the assay. To quantify the absolute abundance of each unique TCRbeta CDR3 rearrangement, sequence reads were collapsed and filtered. Productive Simpson clonality was computed per sample as the square root of Simpson's diversity index over productive rearrangements. TCRdb took over this immuneACCESS table, retaining in-frame rearrangements with V and J assigned. Such tables are incomplete; in checked studies, under half of the missing clones stem from an unresolved V gene, and the remainder is unexplained. The V and J calls and clone size come from that table; D and trimming were worked out from the DNA. Within this sample are under 150,000 clones, with under 90% of them counted one time only. The ten largest clones take up roughly 3.7% of the sample.

The paper's findings and limits, for the study overall: The quantity of clinical and demographic metadata differed by source and by participant and was supplied without curation.

Enrolling through a virtual design, the prospective study's participants ranged in age from roughly 18 to 89 years and lived across more than 20 United States geographic areas. In the prospective study, participants were assigned to cohorts based on the clinical history participants reported in a screening survey and a study questionnaire. In the prospective study, whole blood, serum and a nasopharyngeal or oropharyngeal swab were collected from each participant by mobile phlebotomists. Prospective study participants could optionally give additional blood draws and questionnaires over a roughly 2-month period. Prospective study blood samples were shipped either frozen or at room temperature before DNA extraction. V loses 3 bases at its end and J loses 6 bases; junction bases beyond the gene matches: 4. CDR1 and CDR2, looked up from the germline V gene (reference sequence), are SEHNR and FQNEAQ. The CDR3 goes from the cysteine to the phenylalanine over 14 residues. Solely the CDR3 DNA is kept, with 42 bases framed from the first base.

The rearrangement combines TRBV7-9 with TRBJ2-3; 9 central nucleotides agree with TRBD1. The specimen was PBMCs or T cells enriched from blood (not recorded which). The TCR originated in a man over 45 in a cohort exposed to, infected with or recovered from COVID-19 (not recorded which). The DNA reads TGTGCCAGCAGCTTTGGGACAGGGAGGGATACGCAGTATTTT. This is translated as CASSFGTGRDTQYF.